The 8 T cell receptor beta chains listed next were all sequenced from one sample in a study of glioma-infiltrating T cells after dendritic cell vaccination listed by TCRdb under 2016. The sample's time point, from its label and the paper: after dendritic cell vaccination, including at tumor progression/relapse. Library prep was done by the immunoSEQ multiplex PCR assay. Imported from immuneACCESS, the table was reduced by TCRdb to in-frame sequences with V and J called. These copies leave out some clones; in studies compared against another copy, an unresolved V gene accounts for under half, and the cause of the remainder is not known. The sample profile shows more than 95,000 clones; 75% to 90% of them were found once. The ten top clones hold 5% to 7% of the sample. The sequenced sample was blood, obtained after dendritic cell vaccination. The receptors originated from a human donor with glioblastoma.

This clone was counted ten times or more. The chain joins TRBV10-1 to TRBJ1-1, with 7 nucleotides matching TRBD1. V dropped 6 bases and J dropped 4; count of bases not matched to a gene: 5. Germline V gene sequence: CDR1 WNHNN, CDR2 SYGVQD (reference sequence). This CDR3 spans 13 amino acids. Here the CDR3 DNA reads TGCGCCAGCAGACTTGACAGGGCCACTGAAGCTTTCTTT. This gives the protein CASRLDRATEAFF.

This sequence joins TRBV21-1 and TRBJ1-6; TRBD1 is taken as the D call from the table, unchecked against the DNA. TRBV21-1 is annotated as a pseudogene. This CDR3 contains 15 residues. This CDR3 reads CASSKVSGHDSPLHF. The CDR3 DNA sequence: TGTGCCAGCAGCAAAGTGTCAGGGCACGATTCACCCCTCCACTTT.

V is TRBV9 and J is TRBJ1-2, with 10 nucleotides matching TRBD1. The length of the CDR3 is 14 residues. The J segment lost 3 bases and the V segment lost 4 bases, leaving 3 bases of the junction unmatched. Germline V lookup: CDR1 SGDLS, CDR2 YYNGEE. The DNA for the CDR3 is TGTGCCAGCAGCAGGGACAGGGGAGACTATGGCTACACCTTC. This sequence encodes CASSRDRGDYGYTF.

The chain uses TRBV5-1 and TRBJ2-1, with 7 bases that match TRBD1. Germline CDR1 reads SGHRS; CDR2 reads YFSETQ. J gave up 3 bases and V 4 bases, and 10 bases lay outside the gene matches. This CDR3 has 16 amino acids. The CDR3, as DNA: TGCGCCAGCAGCCGGGACAGTCAACTCGTCTACAATGAGCAGTTCTTC. This codes for CASSRDSQLVYNEQFF.

This clone was observed a single time. The gene calls are TRBV5-1 and TRBJ1-2; 7 bases line up with TRBD1. There are 15 residues in the CDR3. Looked up from germline, CDR1 is SGHRS and CDR2 is YFSETQ. After removal of 6 bases from V and 2 bases from J, the junction contained 10 bases not matched to a gene. Here the CDR3 reads CASTAGGGINYGYTF. The CDR3 DNA reads TGCGCCAGCACCGCAGGGGGAGGCATCAACTATGGCTACACCTTC.

V gene TRBV5-6 combines with J gene TRBJ2-1, with 15 nucleotides matching TRBD2. The CDR3 has 15 amino acids. V was clipped by 2 bases and J by 8 bases; unmatched bases: 2. CDR1 is SGHDT and CDR2 is YYEEEE in the germline V gene. In DNA form, the CDR3 reads TGTGCCAGCAGCTTCGGACTAGCGGGAGGGGATGAGCAGTTCTTC. Its translation is CASSFGLAGGDEQFF.

J is TRBJ2-3 and V is TRBV7-3, with TRBD2 as a possible D gene (6 bases). The V and J ends lost 5 bases and 5 bases respectively, with 17 bases between them. The CDR3 is 15 residues long. Germline V gene data show CDR1 as SGHTA and CDR2 as FQGTGA. CDR3 sequence: CASSPTGVGGDTQYF. The CDR3 DNA is TGTGCCAGCAGCCCAACGGGAGTTGGTGGAGATACGCAGTATTTT.

Concerning this clone: The junction does not match germline at one end; this may be a read error. The chain has TRBV7-9 and TRBJ1-1, with D uncertain. The CDR3 has 11 amino acids. Per germline, CDR1 SEHNR and CDR2 FQNEAQ (reference sequence). The CDR3 nucleotides are TGTGCCAGCAGCCACGCTGCGGGCGTGGACTTT. Translating it yields CASSHAAGVDF.